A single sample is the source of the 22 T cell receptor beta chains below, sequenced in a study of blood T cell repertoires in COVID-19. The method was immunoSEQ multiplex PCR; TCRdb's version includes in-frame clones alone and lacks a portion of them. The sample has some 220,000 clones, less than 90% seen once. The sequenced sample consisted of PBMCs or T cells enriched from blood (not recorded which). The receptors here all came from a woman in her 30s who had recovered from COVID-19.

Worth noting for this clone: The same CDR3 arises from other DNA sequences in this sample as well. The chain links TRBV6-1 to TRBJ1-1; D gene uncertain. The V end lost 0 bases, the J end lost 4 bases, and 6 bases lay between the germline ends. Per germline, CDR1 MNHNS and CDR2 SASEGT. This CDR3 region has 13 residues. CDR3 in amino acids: CASSEARGTEAFF. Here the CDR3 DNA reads TGTGCCAGCAGTGAAGCGAGAGGCACTGAAGCTTTCTTT.

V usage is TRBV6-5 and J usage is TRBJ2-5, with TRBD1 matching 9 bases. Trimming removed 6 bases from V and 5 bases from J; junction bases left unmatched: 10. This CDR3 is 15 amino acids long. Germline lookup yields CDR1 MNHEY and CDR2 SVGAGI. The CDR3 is CASSHSQGAKETQYF. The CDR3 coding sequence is TGTGCCAGCAGCCACTCACAGGGGGCTAAGGAGACCCAGTACTTC.

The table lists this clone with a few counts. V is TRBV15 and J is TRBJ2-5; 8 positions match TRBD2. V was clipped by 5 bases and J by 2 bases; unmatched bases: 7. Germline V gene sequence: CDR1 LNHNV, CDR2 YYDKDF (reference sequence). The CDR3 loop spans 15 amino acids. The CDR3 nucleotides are TGTGCCACCAGCCGAGTCGGGGGGGATCAAGAGACCCAGTACTTC. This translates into CATSRVGGDQETQYF.

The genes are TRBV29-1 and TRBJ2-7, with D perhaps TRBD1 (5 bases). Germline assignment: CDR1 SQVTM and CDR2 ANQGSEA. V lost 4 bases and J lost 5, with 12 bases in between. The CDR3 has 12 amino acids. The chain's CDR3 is CSVAPNRHEQYF. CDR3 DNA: TGCAGCGTTGCCCCAAACAGGCACGAGCAGTACTTC.

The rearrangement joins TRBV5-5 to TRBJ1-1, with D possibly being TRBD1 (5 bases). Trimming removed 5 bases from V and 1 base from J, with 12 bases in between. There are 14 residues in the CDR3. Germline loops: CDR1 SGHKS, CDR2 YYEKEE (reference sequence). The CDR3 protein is CASSQDTPNTEAFF. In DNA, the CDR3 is TGTGCCAGCAGTCAGGACACCCCGAACACTGAAGCTTTCTTT.

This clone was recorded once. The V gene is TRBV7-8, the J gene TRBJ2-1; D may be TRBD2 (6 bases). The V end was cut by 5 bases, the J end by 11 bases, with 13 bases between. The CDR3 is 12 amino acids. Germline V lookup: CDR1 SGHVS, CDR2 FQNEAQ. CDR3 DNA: TGTGCCAGCAGCCCCGTGACTAGACAGCAGTTCTTC. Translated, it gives CASSPVTRQQFF.

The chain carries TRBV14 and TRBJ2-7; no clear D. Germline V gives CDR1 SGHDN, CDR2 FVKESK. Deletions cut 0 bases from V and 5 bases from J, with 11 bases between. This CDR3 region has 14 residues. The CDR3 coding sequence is TGTGCCAGCAGCCAAGATCTAGTTGGCAACGAGCAGTACTTC. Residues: CASSQDLVGNEQYF.

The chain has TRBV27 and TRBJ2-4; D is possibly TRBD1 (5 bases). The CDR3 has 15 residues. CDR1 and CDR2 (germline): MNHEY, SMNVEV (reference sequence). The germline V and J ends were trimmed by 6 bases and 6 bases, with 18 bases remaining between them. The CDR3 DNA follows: TGTGCCAGCAGACCAAAGGGGAATCCCCTAAACATTCAGTACTTC. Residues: CASRPKGNPLNIQYF.

CDR3 protein: CAISEVEITDTQYF. The CDR3 DNA is TGTGCCATCAGTGAGGTGGAGATCACAGATACGCAGTATTTT. The genes are TRBV10-3 and TRBJ2-3, with D hard to call. Looked up from germline, CDR1 is ENHRY and CDR2 is SYGVKD. The CDR3 is 14 amino acids. Trimming took 2 bases from V and 2 from J, leaving 8 bases between them.

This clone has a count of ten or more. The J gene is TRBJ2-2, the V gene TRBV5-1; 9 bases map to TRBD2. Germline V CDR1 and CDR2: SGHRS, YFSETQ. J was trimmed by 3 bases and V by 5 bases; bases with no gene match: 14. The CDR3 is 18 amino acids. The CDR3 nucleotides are TGCGCCAGCAGGAACTTACTAGCGGGTGGGGCCTACACCGGGGAGCTGTTTTTT. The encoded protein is CASRNLLAGGAYTGELFF.

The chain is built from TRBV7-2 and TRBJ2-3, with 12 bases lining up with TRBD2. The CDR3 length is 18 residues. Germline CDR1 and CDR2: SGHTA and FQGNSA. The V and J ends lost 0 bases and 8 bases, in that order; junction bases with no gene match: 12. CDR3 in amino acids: CASSLAPTSGGSGGTQYF. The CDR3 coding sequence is TGTGCCAGCAGCTTAGCGCCGACTAGCGGGGGATCAGGGGGTACGCAGTATTTT.

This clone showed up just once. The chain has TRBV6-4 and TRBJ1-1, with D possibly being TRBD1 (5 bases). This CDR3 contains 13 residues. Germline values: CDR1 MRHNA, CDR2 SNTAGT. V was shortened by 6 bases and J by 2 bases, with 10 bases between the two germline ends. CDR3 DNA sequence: TGTGCCAGCAGACAGGAACCTAACACTGAAGCTTTCTTT. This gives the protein CASRQEPNTEAFF.

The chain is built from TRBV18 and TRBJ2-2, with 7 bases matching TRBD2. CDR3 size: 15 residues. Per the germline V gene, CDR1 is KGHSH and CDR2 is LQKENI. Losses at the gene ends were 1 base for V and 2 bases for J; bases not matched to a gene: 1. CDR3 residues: CASSPLTSNTGELFF. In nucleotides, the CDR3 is TGTGCCAGCTCACCACTGACTAGCAACACCGGGGAGCTGTTTTTT.

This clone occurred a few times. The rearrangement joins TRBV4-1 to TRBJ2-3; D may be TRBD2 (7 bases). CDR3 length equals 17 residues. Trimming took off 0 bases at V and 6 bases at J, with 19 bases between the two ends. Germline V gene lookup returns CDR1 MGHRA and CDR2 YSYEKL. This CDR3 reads CASSQDGVGGGADTQYF. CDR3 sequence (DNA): TGCGCCAGCAGCCAAGATGGGGTTGGAGGGGGGGCCGATACGCAGTATTTT.

The CDR3: CASELDRADTEAFF. CDR3 nucleotide sequence: TGTGCTAGTGAATTAGACAGGGCGGACACTGAAGCTTTCTTT. This chain uses TRBV12-5 with TRBJ1-1; 7 nucleotides match TRBD1. Trimming took 7 bases from V and 3 from J; bases not matched to a gene: 8. Germline V gives CDR1 LGHNT, CDR2 FRNRAP. There are 14 residues in the CDR3.

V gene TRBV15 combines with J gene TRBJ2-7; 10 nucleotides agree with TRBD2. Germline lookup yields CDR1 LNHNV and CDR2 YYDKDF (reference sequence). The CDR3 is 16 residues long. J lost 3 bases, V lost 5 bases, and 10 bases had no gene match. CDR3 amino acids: CATSPNPLAGVYEQYF. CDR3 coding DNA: TGTGCCACCAGCCCTAACCCGCTAGCGGGGGTCTACGAGCAGTACTTC.

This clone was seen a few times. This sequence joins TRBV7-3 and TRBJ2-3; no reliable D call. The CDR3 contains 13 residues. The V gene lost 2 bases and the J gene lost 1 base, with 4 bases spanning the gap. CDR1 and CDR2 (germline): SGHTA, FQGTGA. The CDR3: CASSLLGTDTQYF. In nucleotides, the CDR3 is TGTGCCAGCAGCTTACTCGGCACAGATACGCAGTATTTT.

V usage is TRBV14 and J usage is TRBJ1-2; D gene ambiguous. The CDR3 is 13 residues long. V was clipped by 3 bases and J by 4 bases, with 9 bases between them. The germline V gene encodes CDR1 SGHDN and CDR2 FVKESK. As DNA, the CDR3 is TGTGCCAGCAGCCACGGACTTCCCTATGGCTACACCTTC. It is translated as CASSHGLPYGYTF.

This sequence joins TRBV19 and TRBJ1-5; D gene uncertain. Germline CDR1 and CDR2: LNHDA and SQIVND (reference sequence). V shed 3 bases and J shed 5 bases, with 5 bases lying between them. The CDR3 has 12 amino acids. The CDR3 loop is CASSILYQPQHF. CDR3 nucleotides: TGTGCCAGTAGTATCCTCTATCAGCCCCAGCATTTT.

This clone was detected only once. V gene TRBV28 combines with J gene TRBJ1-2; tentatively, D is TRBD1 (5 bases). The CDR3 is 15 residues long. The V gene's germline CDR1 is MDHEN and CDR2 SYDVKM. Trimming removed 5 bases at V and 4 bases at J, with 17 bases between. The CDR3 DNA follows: TGTGCCAGCAGTCTTTATGCGACAGCTTTCTATGGCTACACCTTC. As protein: CASSLYATAFYGYTF.

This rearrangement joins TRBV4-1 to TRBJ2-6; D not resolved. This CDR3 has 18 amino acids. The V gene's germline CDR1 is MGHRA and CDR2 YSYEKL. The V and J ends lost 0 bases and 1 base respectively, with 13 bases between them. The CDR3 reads CASSQDIAAPSGANVLTF. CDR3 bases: TGCGCCAGCAGCCAAGACATTGCGGCGCCTTCTGGGGCCAACGTCCTGACTTTC.

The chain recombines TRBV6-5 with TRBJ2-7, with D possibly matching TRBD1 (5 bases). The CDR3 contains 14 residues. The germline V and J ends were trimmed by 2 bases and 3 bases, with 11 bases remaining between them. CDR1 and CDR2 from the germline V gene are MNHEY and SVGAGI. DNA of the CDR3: TGTGCCAGCAGTTACGGGCAGGGTGGCTACGAGCAGTACTTC. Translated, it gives CASSYGQGGYEQYF.